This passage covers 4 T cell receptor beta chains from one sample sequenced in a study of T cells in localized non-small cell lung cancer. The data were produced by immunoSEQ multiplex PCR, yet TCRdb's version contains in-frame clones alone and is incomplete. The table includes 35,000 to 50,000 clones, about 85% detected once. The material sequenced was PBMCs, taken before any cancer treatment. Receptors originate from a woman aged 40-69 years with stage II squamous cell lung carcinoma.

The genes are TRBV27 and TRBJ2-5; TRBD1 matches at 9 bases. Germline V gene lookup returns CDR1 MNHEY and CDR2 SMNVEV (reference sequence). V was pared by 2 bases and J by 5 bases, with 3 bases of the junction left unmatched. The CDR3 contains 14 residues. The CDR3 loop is CASSLGTGLETQYF. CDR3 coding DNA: TGTGCCAGCAGTTTAGGGACAGGGTTGGAGACCCAGTACTTC.

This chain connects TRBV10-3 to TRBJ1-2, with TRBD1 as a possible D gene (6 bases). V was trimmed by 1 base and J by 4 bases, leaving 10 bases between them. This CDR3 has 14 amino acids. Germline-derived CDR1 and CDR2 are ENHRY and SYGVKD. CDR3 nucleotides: TGTGCCATCAGTGAGTTCTCGGACAGCTATGGCTACACCTTC. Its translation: CAISEFSDSYGYTF.

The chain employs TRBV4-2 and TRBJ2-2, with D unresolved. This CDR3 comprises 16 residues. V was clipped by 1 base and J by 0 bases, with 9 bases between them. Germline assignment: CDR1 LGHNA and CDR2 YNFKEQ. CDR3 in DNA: TGTGCCAGCAGCCAAGTCTCAATGCCGAACACCGGGGAGCTGTTTTTT. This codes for CASSQVSMPNTGELFF.

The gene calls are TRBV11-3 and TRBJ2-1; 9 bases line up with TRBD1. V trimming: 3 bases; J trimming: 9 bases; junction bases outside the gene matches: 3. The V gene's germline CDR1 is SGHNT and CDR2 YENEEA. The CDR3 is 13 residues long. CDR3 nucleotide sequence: TGTGCCAGCAGCTTTACAGGGGGCGGTGAGCAGTTCTTC. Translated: CASSFTGGGEQFF.